This paragraph covers one T cell receptor beta chain sequence. Profiled with immunoSEQ multiplex PCR; TCRdb holds only in-frame clones, not every one. This table holds around 80,000 clones, around three quarters found once. The data were obtained in a study of blood T cell repertoires in COVID-19. Study in general: Samples of COVID-19 (acute and convalescent) were obtained from the United States, Italy and Spain. T cells, B-cell-depleted T cells, or PBMCs provided the cDNA or gDNA that served as material.

Germline V gives CDR1 GTSNPN, CDR2 SVGIG (reference sequence). V trimming: 4 bases; J trimming: 3 bases; junction bases outside the gene matches: 6. CDR3 length equals 14 residues. V gene TRBV30 combines with J gene TRBJ2-1, with TRBD1 identical over 7 bases. The source material was peripheral blood. This clonotype was sampled from a middle-aged man with active or convalescent COVID-19. The CDR3 loop reads CAWTRSGGYNEQFF. The DNA of the CDR3 is TGTGCCTGGACAAGGTCAGGGGGCTACAATGAGCAGTTCTTC.